This TCR beta chain was identified during a study of cytomegalovirus exposure and HLA in healthy donors. Study-wide results and caveats: According to an earlier analysis, most TCR beta V segments yielded productive rearrangements about 87% or about 30% of the time.

Turning to this clone: Antigen: not known.

The PCR was carried out with 60 Vbeta primers and 13 Jbeta primers. Clones were sequenced by immunoSEQ multiplex PCR, and TCRdb holds only the in-frame ones, with some missing. The profile shows approximately 200,000 clones, 82% of them singletons. CDR1 SGHVS and CDR2 FQNEAQ come from the germline V gene. The CDR3 runs 14 residues. With 3 bases clipped from V and 5 bases from J, the junction kept 6 bases outside the gene matches. The sequenced sample was PBMCs. The clonotype was recovered from a woman aged 50 to 60 in good health and CMV-seropositive. The chain uses TRBV7-8 and TRBJ2-5; 7 bases are shared with TRBD1. CDR3: CASSFRGQMETQYF. The CDR3 DNA reads TGTGCCAGCAGCTTTAGGGGGCAAATGGAGACCCAGTACTTC.